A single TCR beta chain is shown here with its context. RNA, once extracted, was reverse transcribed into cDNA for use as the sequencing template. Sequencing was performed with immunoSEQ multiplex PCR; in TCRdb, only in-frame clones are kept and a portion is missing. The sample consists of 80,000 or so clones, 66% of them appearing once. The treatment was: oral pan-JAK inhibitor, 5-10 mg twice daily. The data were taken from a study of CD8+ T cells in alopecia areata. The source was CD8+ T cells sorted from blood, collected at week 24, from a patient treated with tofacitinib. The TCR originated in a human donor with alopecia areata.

CDR3 in DNA: TGTGCCAGCAGCTTTGGCTCAGAGAACACTGAAGCTTTCTTT. It codes for CASSFGSENTEAFF. The chain is built from TRBV7-9 and TRBJ1-1; D remains unclear. Per germline, CDR1 SEHNR and CDR2 FQNEAQ (reference sequence). V was clipped by 3 bases and J by 1 base, with 9 bases between them. The CDR3 spans 14 residues.